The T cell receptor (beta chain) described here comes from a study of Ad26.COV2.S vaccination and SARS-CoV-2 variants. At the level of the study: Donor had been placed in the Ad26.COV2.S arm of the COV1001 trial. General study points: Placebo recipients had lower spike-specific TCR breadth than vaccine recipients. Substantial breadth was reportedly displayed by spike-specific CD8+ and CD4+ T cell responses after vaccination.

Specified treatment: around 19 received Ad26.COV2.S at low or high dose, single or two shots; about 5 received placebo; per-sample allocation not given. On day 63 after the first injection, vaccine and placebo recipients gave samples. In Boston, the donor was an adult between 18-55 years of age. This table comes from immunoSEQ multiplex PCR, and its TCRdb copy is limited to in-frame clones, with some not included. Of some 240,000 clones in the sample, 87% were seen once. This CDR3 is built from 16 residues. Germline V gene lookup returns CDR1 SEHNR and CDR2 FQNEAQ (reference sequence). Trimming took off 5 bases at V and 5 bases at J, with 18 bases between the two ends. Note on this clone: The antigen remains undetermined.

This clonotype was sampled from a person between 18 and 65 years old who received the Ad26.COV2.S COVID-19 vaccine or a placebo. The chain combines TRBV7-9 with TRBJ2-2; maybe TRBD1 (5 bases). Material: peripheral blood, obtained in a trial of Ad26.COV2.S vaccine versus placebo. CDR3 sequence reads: CASSHRTQPRTGELFF. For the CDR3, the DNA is TGTGCCAGCAGCCATCGGACACAACCTAGGACCGGGGAGCTGTTTTTT.